The 19 T cell receptor beta chains presented below share a single source sample, sequenced in a study of Ad26.COV2.S vaccination and SARS-CoV-2 variants. Assay: immunoSEQ multiplex PCR; the TCRdb copy retains only in-frame clones and omits some. The repertoire holds some 190,000 clones, with roughly 87% as singletons. The input for sequencing was peripheral blood, taken after recovery from COVID-19. The receptors come from a human donor who had recovered from COVID-19.

The rearrangement uses TRBV11-2 and TRBJ2-4, with 11 bases matching TRBD2. The ends lost 7 bases at V and 9 bases at J; junction bases unmatched: 11. Germline CDR1 and CDR2: SGHAT and FQNNGV. The CDR3 is 15 residues long. This CDR3 reads CASTSSGGADIIQYF. In DNA form, the CDR3 reads TGTGCCAGCACCAGTAGCGGGGGGGCAGACATCATTCAGTACTTC. Full variable domain (remainder filled in from reference TRBV11-2 and TRBJ2-4): EAGVAQSPRYKIIEKRQSVAFWCNPISGHATLYWYQQILGQGPKLLIQFQNNGVVDDSQLPKDRFSAERLKGVDSTLKIQPAKLEDSAVYLCASTSSGGADIIQYFGAGTRLSVL.

The chain recombines TRBV10-3 with TRBJ2-3; 11 bases agree with TRBD2. The CDR3 is made up of 17 amino acids. The germline CDR1 and CDR2 sequences are ENHRY and SYGVKD. V lost 4 bases and J lost 0; bases outside the gene matches: 6. CDR3 nucleotides: TGTGCCATCAGTGGACTAGCGGGGACAACTAGCACAGATACGCAGTATTTT. This gives the protein CAISGLAGTTSTDTQYF.

The chain is built from TRBV10-3 and TRBJ1-5; unclear D gene. This CDR3 is 13 amino acids long. The V end lost 2 bases, the J end lost 4 bases, and 6 bases lay between the germline ends. Germline V gene sequence: CDR1 ENHRY, CDR2 SYGVKD. The CDR3 is CAISEAENQPQHF. The CDR3 DNA sequence: TGTGCCATCAGTGAGGCAGAGAATCAGCCCCAGCATTTT.

CDR3 nucleotides: TGTGCCAGCAGAGGCAGGGGGGGCGGTGGGATAAATTCACCCCTCCACTTT. Residues: CASRGRGGGGINSPLHF. The gene calls are TRBV28 and TRBJ1-6; 7 bases agree with TRBD1. Trimming took 6 bases from V and 7 from J; bases not matched to a gene: 15. This CDR3 contains 17 residues. Germline loops: CDR1 MDHEN, CDR2 SYDVKM.

V is TRBV7-2 and J is TRBJ1-1; 7 bases align to TRBD1. The ends lost 0 bases at V and 4 bases at J; junction bases unmatched: 5. This CDR3 spans 15 amino acids. Germline loops: CDR1 SGHTA, CDR2 FQGNSA. The CDR3 sequence is CASSLAGGVSTEAFF. The CDR3, as DNA: TGTGCCAGCAGCTTAGCAGGGGGCGTATCCACTGAAGCTTTCTTT.

The rearrangement joins TRBV30 to TRBJ1-1; D may be TRBD1 (5 bases). CDR1 and CDR2 from the germline V gene are GTSNPN and SVGIG (reference sequence). The CDR3 length is 14 residues. The V gene lost 5 bases and the J gene lost 10 bases, with 23 bases spanning the gap. The CDR3 protein is CAWGLQEGRSRAFF. CDR3 in DNA: TGTGCCTGGGGCCTACAGGAGGGGAGGTCCCGAGCTTTCTTT.

DNA of the CDR3: TGTGCCACCCAAGGACAGGGGGCGAATGAGCAGTTCTTC. Its translation is CATQGQGANEQFF. V and J are TRBV24-1 and TRBJ2-1, with TRBD1 matching over 11 bases. Germline V CDR1 and CDR2: KGHDR, SFDVKD. V gave up 9 bases and J gave up 7 bases; unmatched junction bases: 4. The CDR3 extends over 13 amino acids.

CDR3 DNA: TGTGCCAGCAGCCAAAAGGACAGGGGAAGGGGGCCCCTATACTCACCCCTCCACTTT. Residues: CASSQKDRGRGPLYSPLHF. The V call is TRBV14, the J call TRBJ1-6, with 9 bases fitting TRBD1. Trimming took 2 bases from V and 10 from J; bases not matched to a gene: 18. The CDR3 loop spans 19 amino acids. Germline V gene sequence: CDR1 SGHDN, CDR2 FVKESK.

This clone occurred once. The chain couples TRBV13 to TRBJ2-5; possibly TRBD2 for D (5 bases). The V gene lost 0 bases and the J gene lost 1 base, with 9 bases spanning the gap. There are 15 residues in the CDR3. Germline values: CDR1 PRHDT, CDR2 FYEKMQ (reference sequence). The CDR3 loop is CASSLGGGVQETQYF. The DNA for the CDR3 is TGTGCCAGCAGCTTAGGCGGAGGAGTCCAAGAGACCCAGTACTTC.

V is TRBV27 and J is TRBJ2-1; D gene uncertain. Germline CDR1 reads MNHEY; CDR2 reads SMNVEV (reference sequence). Trimming shortened V by 2 bases and J by 1 base, and 9 bases separated the two germline ends. This CDR3 has 15 residues. CDR3 in DNA: TGTGCCAGCAGTTTAAGCCCTAATTCCTACAATGAGCAGTTCTTC. It codes for CASSLSPNSYNEQFF.

The chain has TRBV5-1 and TRBJ2-5, with 7 nucleotides matching TRBD2. The CDR3 length is 14 residues. The germline CDR1 and CDR2 sequences are SGHRS and YFSETQ. The J segment lost 5 bases and the V segment lost 0 bases, leaving 4 bases of the junction unmatched. CDR3 region: CASSLEGGVETQYF. For the CDR3, the DNA is TGCGCCAGCAGCTTGGAGGGAGGGGTGGAGACCCAGTACTTC.

The chain carries TRBV15 and TRBJ2-7; a possible D gene is TRBD1 (5 bases). This CDR3 has 13 residues. CDR1 is LNHNV and CDR2 is YYDKDF in the germline V gene (reference sequence). Deletions cut 8 bases from V and 0 bases from J, with 11 bases between. CDR3 protein: CATGKGLSYEQYF. As DNA, the CDR3 is TGTGCCACCGGAAAGGGGCTCTCCTACGAGCAGTACTTC. The full variable domain, rest sourced from reference TRBV15 and TRBJ2-7, is DAMVIQNPRYQVTQFGKPVTLSCSQTLNHNVMYWYQQKSSQAPKLLFHYYDKDFNNEADTPDNFQSRRPNTSFCFLDIRSPGLGDTAMYLCATGKGLSYEQYFGPGTRLTVT.

This clone was seen once. The chain couples TRBV15 to TRBJ2-3; D call uncertain. V shed 0 bases and J shed 0 bases, with 7 bases lying between them. Germline CDR1 reads LNHNV; CDR2 reads YYDKDF (reference sequence). The CDR3 contains 15 residues. CDR3 DNA sequence: TGTGCCACCAGCAGAGACCGGCCTAGCACAGATACGCAGTATTTT. Amino acid sequence: CATSRDRPSTDTQYF.

The chain carries TRBV4-2 and TRBJ2-3; 8 bases line up with TRBD2. Looked up from germline, CDR1 is LGHNA and CDR2 is YNFKEQ. Unmatched junction bases numbered 2, after V lost 0 bases and J lost 0 bases. The CDR3 runs 16 residues. CDR3 in DNA: TGTGCCAGCAGCCAAGAAGAGCGGGGGAGCACAGATACGCAGTATTTT. It codes for CASSQEERGSTDTQYF.

The rearrangement uses TRBV3-1 (or the pseudogene TRBV3-2) and TRBJ1-6; no clear D. Germline V gene sequence: CDR1 LGHDT, CDR2 YNNKEL (reference sequence). The germline V and J ends were trimmed by 4 bases and 1 base, with 11 bases remaining between them. The CDR3 runs to 16 residues. In nucleotides, the CDR3 is TGTGCCAGCAGCCTTAAGCCGGCATCCTATAATTCACCCCTCCACTTT. It codes for CASSLKPASYNSPLHF.

The genes are TRBV6-5 and TRBJ2-2, with a tentative D call TRBD2 (6 bases). With 7 bases removed from V and 4 bases from J, the gap between germline ends came to 13 bases. This CDR3 contains 14 residues. Germline lookup yields CDR1 MNHEY and CDR2 SVGAGI. The CDR3 DNA is TGTGCCAGCATCTACCAGGGAGGCACCGGGGAGCTGTTTTTT. Translating it yields CASIYQGGTGELFF.

The chain is built from TRBV6-6 and TRBJ2-5; D not resolved. The CDR3 is 15 residues long. Per germline, CDR1 MNHNY and CDR2 SVGAGI (reference sequence). V lost 0 bases and J lost 3, with 11 bases in between. The CDR3 region has the DNA TGTGCCAGCAGTTACTCTGTGGCCATCAAAGAGACCCAGTACTTC. Protein product: CASSYSVAIKETQYF.

V usage is TRBV5-1 and J usage is TRBJ2-3; D gene unclear. Germline CDR1 SGHRS, CDR2 YFSETQ. This CDR3 contains 16 residues. The V gene lost 0 bases and the J gene lost 4 bases, with 15 bases spanning the gap. CDR3 nucleotide sequence: TGCGCCAGCAGCTTGGCTTGGCACCCCAAGGCAGATACGCAGTATTTT. It yields the protein CASSLAWHPKADTQYF. Full variable domain (remainder filled in from reference TRBV5-1 and TRBJ2-3): KAGVTQTPRYLIKTRGQQVTLSCSPISGHRSVSWYQQTPGQGLQFLFEYFSETQRNKGNFPGRFSGRQFSNSRSEMNVSTLELGDSALYLCASSLAWHPKADTQYFGPGTRLTVL.

This chain uses TRBV15 with TRBJ1-4; no reliable D call. V was pared by 0 bases and J by 5 bases, with 10 bases between. The CDR3 runs to 15 residues. CDR1 LNHNV and CDR2 YYDKDF come from the germline V gene (reference sequence). CDR3 sequence reads: CATSRDQVLNEKLFF. CDR3 DNA sequence: TGTGCCACCAGCAGAGACCAGGTGCTAAATGAAAAACTGTTTTTT.